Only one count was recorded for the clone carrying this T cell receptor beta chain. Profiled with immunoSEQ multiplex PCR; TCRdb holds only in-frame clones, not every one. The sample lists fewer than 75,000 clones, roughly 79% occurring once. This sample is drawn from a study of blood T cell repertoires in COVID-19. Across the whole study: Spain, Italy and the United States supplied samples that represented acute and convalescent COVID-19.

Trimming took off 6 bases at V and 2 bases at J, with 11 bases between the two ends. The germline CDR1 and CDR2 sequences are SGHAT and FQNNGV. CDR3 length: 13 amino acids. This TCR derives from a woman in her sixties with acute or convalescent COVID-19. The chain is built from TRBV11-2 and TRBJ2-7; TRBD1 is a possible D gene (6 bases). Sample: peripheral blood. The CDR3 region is CASSLDSPYEQYF. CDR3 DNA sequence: TGTGCCAGCAGTTTGGACAGTCCCTACGAGCAGTACTTC.